These 32 T cell receptor beta chains came from one sample sequenced in a study of blood T cell repertoires in COVID-19. TCRdb's copy holds only in-frame clones and misses some; the assay was immunoSEQ multiplex PCR. The sample carries about 190,000 clones, around 88% recorded once. Sequenced: PBMCs or T cells enriched from blood (not recorded which). Source of these receptors: a man aged 35 to 55 with acute COVID-19.

In DNA form, the CDR3 reads TGTGCCAGCAGTTTAGGGTCGACAGGGGGCGTCGATGGCTACACCTTC. The encoded protein is CASSLGSTGGVDGYTF. V and J are TRBV27 and TRBJ1-2; 10 bases map to TRBD1. Germline CDR1 reads MNHEY; CDR2 reads SMNVEV (reference sequence). CDR3 size: 16 residues. V trimming: 2 bases; J trimming: 6 bases; junction bases outside the gene matches: 9.

The rearrangement joins TRBV19 to TRBJ2-3; 9 nucleotides align to TRBD2. V shed 3 bases, J shed 3 bases, and the junction held 4 bases outside the gene matches. Germline V gene sequence: CDR1 LNHDA, CDR2 SQIVND (reference sequence). This CDR3 is 15 amino acids long. DNA of the CDR3: TGTGCCAGTAGTATGTTGGCGGGAGGGACAGATACGCAGTATTTT. This gives the protein CASSMLAGGTDTQYF.

CDR3 region: CASSPGQGGGETQYF. CDR3 DNA: TGTGCCAGCTCACCGGGACAGGGAGGAGGGGAGACCCAGTACTTC. The chain uses TRBV18 and TRBJ2-5; 9 bases fit TRBD1. Germline V CDR1 and CDR2: KGHSH, LQKENI. V was pared by 3 bases and J by 5 bases, with 7 bases of the junction left unmatched. CDR3 length: 15 residues.

The chain carries TRBV19 and TRBJ1-4; 7 bases align to TRBD1. The trim removed 3 bases at V and 3 bases at J, leaving 1 base unmatched. CDR3 length: 14 residues. Germline assignment: CDR1 LNHDA and CDR2 SQIVND (reference sequence). In DNA form, the CDR3 reads TGTGCCAGTAGTATCGGACAGGCTAATGAAAAACTGTTTTTT. It translates to CASSIGQANEKLFF.

The chain uses TRBV7-3 and TRBJ2-3, with D tentatively TRBD2 (5 bases). Germline V gene sequence: CDR1 SGHTA, CDR2 FQGTGA. V lost 5 bases to trimming and J lost 4 bases, with 7 bases between them. The CDR3 contains 12 residues. CDR3 DNA: TGTGCCAGCAGCGGAGGATCAGATACGCAGTATTTT. Its translation is CASSGGSDTQYF.

This clone came up once. The genes are TRBV28 and TRBJ2-5; 8 positions agree with TRBD1. With V trimmed by 6 bases and J by 4 bases, 13 bases remained unmatched. The CDR3 has 16 amino acids. CDR1 and CDR2 (germline): MDHEN, SYDVKM. In nucleotides, the CDR3 is TGTGCCAGCAGCCCCTCAGGGGGCGCGTTGAGAGAGACCCAGTACTTC. Translated, it gives CASSPSGGALRETQYF.

The rearrangement links TRBV9 to TRBJ2-1; TRBD2 agrees at 12 bases. J gave up 8 bases and V 0 bases, and 3 bases lay outside the gene matches. Germline V gives CDR1 SGDLS, CDR2 YYNGEE. CDR3 length equals 15 residues. The CDR3 bases are TGTGCCAGCAGCGTAGCTAGCGGGAGGGCCTATGAGCAGTTCTTC. Translation gives CASSVASGRAYEQFF.

The V and J genes are TRBV6-2 or TRBV6-3 and TRBJ2-1; tentative D call: TRBD1 (5 bases). Germline assignment: CDR1 MNHEY and CDR2 SVGEGT. CDR3 size: 14 residues. Trimming cost V 5 bases and J 4 bases, with 12 bases left between them. The CDR3 sequence: CASSRRPGYNEQFF. The CDR3, as DNA: TGTGCCAGCAGTCGACGACCAGGGTACAATGAGCAGTTCTTC.

This clone was seen just once. The chain has TRBV5-4 and TRBJ2-7, with 9 bases matching TRBD2. V lost 4 bases to trimming and J lost 3 bases; unmatched junction nucleotides: 11. This CDR3 has 16 residues. Germline loops: CDR1 SGHNT, CDR2 YYREEE (reference sequence). CDR3 in amino acids: CASSPGGSGSLYEQYF. Here the CDR3 DNA reads TGTGCCAGCAGCCCTGGAGGTAGCGGGAGTCTCTACGAGCAGTACTTC.

This clone appeared once. The V and J genes are TRBV5-1 and TRBJ2-2; D might be TRBD2 (6 bases). The length of the CDR3 is 15 residues. Germline loops: CDR1 SGHRS, CDR2 YFSETQ. Trimming removed 0 bases from V and 6 bases from J, with 12 bases in between. This CDR3 is CASSLVSSESGELFF. The CDR3 region has the DNA TGCGCCAGCAGCTTGGTGTCTAGCGAGTCCGGGGAGCTGTTTTTT.

This rearrangement joins TRBV5-4 to TRBJ1-2; D not certain. The CDR3 extends over 14 amino acids. Germline V CDR1 and CDR2: SGHNT, YYREEE (reference sequence). V was shortened by 2 bases and J by 2 bases, with 10 bases between the two germline ends. CDR3 sequence: CASSFIEANYGYTF. CDR3 DNA sequence: TGTGCCAGCAGCTTTATCGAGGCCAACTATGGCTACACCTTC.

The rearrangement uses TRBV28 and TRBJ1-2; D call uncertain. Germline CDR1 and CDR2: MDHEN and SYDVKM. The CDR3 has 12 amino acids. V lost 8 bases and J lost 3, with 10 bases in between. CDR3: CASGTAYYGYTF. The CDR3 DNA follows: TGTGCCAGCGGTACAGCTTACTATGGCTACACCTTC.

This chain links TRBV7-3 with TRBJ1-1; D remains ambiguous. The CDR3 has 13 amino acids. In germline, CDR1 is SGHTA, CDR2 FQGTGA. V was cut by 2 bases and J by 1 base, with 5 bases left in between. Written as DNA, the CDR3 is TGTGCCAGCAGCTTAGGAGCGAACACTGAAGCTTTCTTT. Its protein is CASSLGANTEAFF.

The V call is TRBV25-1, the J call TRBJ2-3, with a tentative D call TRBD2 (6 bases). The CDR3 loop spans 12 amino acids. V lost 8 bases and J lost 8, with 14 bases in between. CDR1 and CDR2 from the germline V gene are MGHDK and SYGVNS. The CDR3 is CASDPGGVTQYF. CDR3 bases: TGTGCCAGCGACCCCGGCGGGGTTACGCAGTATTTT. Drawing the rest from reference TRBV25-1 and TRBJ2-3, the complete variable domain is EADIYQTPRYLVIGTGKKITLECSQTMGHDKMYWYQQDPGMELHLIHYSYGVNSTEKGDLSSESTVSRIRTEHFPLTLESARPSHTSQYLCASDPGGVTQYFGPGTRLTVL.

The rearrangement joins TRBV7-8 to TRBJ2-3; 7 nucleotides line up with TRBD1. The junction had 3 bases not matched to a gene; V was cut back by 5 bases and J by 1 base. CDR1 is SGHVS and CDR2 is FQNEAQ in the germline V gene. This CDR3 comprises 14 residues. The CDR3 region has the DNA TGTGCCAGCAGCGTCGACAGGGGCACAGATACGCAGTATTTT. This sequence encodes CASSVDRGTDTQYF.

This chain joins TRBV9 and TRBJ1-2; 7 nucleotides agree with TRBD1. J was trimmed by 2 bases and V by 4 bases; bases with no gene match: 8. Germline V lookup: CDR1 SGDLS, CDR2 YYNGEE. The CDR3 contains 15 residues. CDR3 sequence reads: CASSLQGGSNYGYTF. The DNA of the CDR3 is TGTGCCAGCAGCCTACAAGGGGGCTCCAACTATGGCTACACCTTC.

The chain uses TRBV20-1 and TRBJ1-2; 8 bases are a match to TRBD1. CDR3 length: 16 amino acids. Germline assignment: CDR1 DFQATT and CDR2 SNEGSKA (reference sequence). J lost 7 bases, V lost 3 bases, and 16 bases had no gene match. Here the CDR3 DNA reads TGCAGTGCTAGTGCAGGGGGCGTTGAAGGATCGGGTGGCTACACCTTC. It encodes CSASAGGVEGSGGYTF.

The J gene is TRBJ1-4, the V gene TRBV6-5; maybe TRBD1 (5 bases). This CDR3 is built from 14 residues. Germline CDR1 reads MNHEY; CDR2 reads SVGAGI. Trimming stripped 5 bases from V and 8 bases from J, with 15 bases between. The CDR3 region is CASSRGVGKEKLFF. The CDR3 DNA sequence: TGTGCCAGCAGTCGGGGGGTAGGTAAAGAAAAACTGTTTTTT.

The chain has TRBV29-1 and TRBJ2-1, with TRBD2 as a possible D gene (6 bases). V dropped 3 bases and J dropped 7 bases, with 10 bases sitting between them. Germline CDR1 is SQVTM and CDR2 is ANQGSEA. The CDR3 length is 12 residues. This CDR3 is CSVDRLANEQFF. CDR3 sequence (DNA): TGCAGCGTTGATCGGCTAGCGAATGAGCAGTTCTTC.

The chain couples TRBV20-1 to TRBJ1-1; TRBD1 aligns across 10 bases. From germline, CDR1 is DFQATT and CDR2 SNEGSKA (reference sequence). The junction had 8 bases not matched to a gene; V was cut back by 3 bases and J by 10 bases. This CDR3 contains 13 residues. The CDR3 DNA follows: TGCAGTGCTAGTACGACAGGGGACAGGGGAGCTTTCTTT. Translation: CSASTTGDRGAFF.

This clone has a handful of counts. J is TRBJ1-5 and V is TRBV25-1, with a weak D call TRBD1 (5 bases). Germline lookup yields CDR1 MGHDK and CDR2 SYGVNS. With 7 bases removed from V and 7 bases from J, the gap between germline ends came to 14 bases. This CDR3 is 13 amino acids long. The CDR3 protein is CASTQGTGQPQHF. In DNA, the CDR3 is TGTGCCAGCACCCAGGGTACTGGACAGCCCCAGCATTTT.

The V gene is TRBV18, the J gene TRBJ1-1; no definite D call. V lost 2 bases to trimming and J lost 7 bases, with 17 bases between them. From germline, CDR1 is KGHSH and CDR2 LQKENI. This CDR3 region has 15 residues. The DNA for the CDR3 is TGTGCCAGCTCACCAAGGTCGTGGTCTGACAATGAAGCTTTCTTT. Its protein is CASSPRSWSDNEAFF. Complete variable domain (other parts from reference TRBV18 and TRBJ1-1): NAGVMQNPRHLVRRRGQEARLRCSPMKGHSHVYWYRQLPEEGLKFMVYLQKENIIDESGMPKERFSAEFPKEGPSILRIQQVVRGDSAAYFCASSPRSWSDNEAFFGQGTRLTVV.

This clone showed up just once. CDR3 region: CASSPTGAGEHQPQHF. For the CDR3, the DNA is TGTGCCAGCAGTCCGACAGGGGCAGGGGAGCACCAGCCCCAGCATTTT. The rearrangement joins TRBV28 to TRBJ1-5; 8 positions match TRBD1. Germline values: CDR1 MDHEN, CDR2 SYDVKM. J gave up 7 bases and V 5 bases, and 13 bases lay outside the gene matches. The CDR3 length is 16 residues.

Remarks on this clone: Other DNA sequences within the sample encode an identical CDR3. V gene TRBV27 combines with J gene TRBJ1-4; D ambiguous. Trimming pared 4 bases from V and 5 bases from J, leaving 11 bases between. The CDR3 is 14 residues long. Germline V gene sequence: CDR1 MNHEY, CDR2 SMNVEV (reference sequence). The CDR3 nucleotides read TGTGCCAGCAGTTCGTTGGGAGGGAATGAAAAACTGTTTTTT. This encodes CASSSLGGNEKLFF.

J is TRBJ1-1 and V is TRBV9; D possibly corresponds to TRBD1 (5 bases). In germline, CDR1 is SGDLS, CDR2 YYNGEE. The length of the CDR3 is 13 residues. V was clipped by 4 bases and J by 0 bases, with 7 bases between them. This chain's CDR3 is CASSPGLNTEAFF. DNA of the CDR3: TGTGCCAGCAGCCCAGGGTTGAACACTGAAGCTTTCTTT.

This chain connects TRBV21-1 to TRBJ2-2; the table gives TRBD1 as D, unverified against the DNA. TRBV21-1 is tagged as a pseudogene. The CDR3 runs to 17 residues. CDR3 nucleotides: TGTGCCAGCAGCAAACTCCGGACAGCCTATAACACCGGGGAGCTGTTTTTT. It encodes CASSKLRTAYNTGELFF.

This clone occurred a few times. The genes are TRBV15 and TRBJ1-3, with TRBD1 as a possible D gene (6 bases). Trimming stripped 5 bases from V and 7 bases from J, with 15 bases between. Germline CDR1 and CDR2: LNHNV and YYDKDF (reference sequence). The CDR3 contains 14 residues. CDR3 region: CATSPRAQGNTIYF. CDR3 bases: TGTGCCACCAGCCCGCGGGCCCAGGGGAACACCATATATTTT.

In DNA form, the CDR3 reads TGTGCCACCAGTGATAATAGACGGGGGAACACTGAAGCTTTCTTT. Amino acid sequence: CATSDNRRGNTEAFF. This sequence joins TRBV24-1 and TRBJ1-1; no clear D gene. The CDR3 runs to 15 residues. Germline CDR1 and CDR2: KGHDR and SFDVKD. Trimming left V 3 bases short and J 1 base short, with 11 bases between.

CDR3 nucleotide sequence: TGTGCCAGCAGCTTATTGACCGGGAGCACTGAAGCTTTCTTT. It specifies CASSLLTGSTEAFF. This rearrangement joins TRBV7-9 to TRBJ1-1; D is uncertain. V was trimmed by 2 bases and J by 4 bases, leaving 11 bases between them. The length of the CDR3 is 14 residues. Germline CDR1 is SEHNR and CDR2 is FQNEAQ (reference sequence).

The J gene is TRBJ2-5, the V gene TRBV5-1; 7 bases align to TRBD1. The germline V gene has CDR1 SGHRS and CDR2 YFSETQ. The CDR3 sequence is 15 residues long. J lost 1 base, V lost 3 bases, and 6 bases had no gene match. The CDR3 sequence is CASSYTTGVQETQYF. The CDR3 nucleotides are TGCGCCAGCAGCTATACTACAGGGGTCCAAGAGACCCAGTACTTC. Together with reference TRBV5-1 and TRBJ2-5, the CDR3 gives the full variable domain: KAGVTQTPRYLIKTRGQQVTLSCSPISGHRSVSWYQQTPGQGLQFLFEYFSETQRNKGNFPGRFSGRQFSNSRSEMNVSTLELGDSALYLCASSYTTGVQETQYFGPGTRLLVL.

This chain connects TRBV19 to TRBJ2-2; no definite D call. Germline-derived CDR1 and CDR2 are LNHDA and SQIVND (reference sequence). The V and J ends lost 6 bases and 5 bases respectively, with 13 bases between them. This CDR3 region has 14 residues. The CDR3 region is CASSFASVTGELFF. The CDR3 DNA follows: TGTGCCAGTAGCTTCGCGTCGGTAACCGGGGAGCTGTTTTTT.

The chain employs TRBV6-4 and TRBJ2-1, with D perhaps matching TRBD2 (5 bases). This CDR3 is built from 14 residues. V shed 0 bases and J shed 7 bases, with 10 bases lying between them. Germline CDR1 MRHNA, CDR2 SNTAGT. The CDR3 nucleotides are TGTGCCAGCAGTGACTCGAATCGGGGAAATGAGCAGTTCTTC. Its protein is CASSDSNRGNEQFF.